The rows below give T cell receptor beta chains drawn from one sample of a study of OX40 agonist ivuxolimab in advanced cancers. The method was immunoSEQ multiplex PCR; TCRdb's version includes in-frame clones alone and lacks a portion of them. The repertoire holds roughly 69,000 clones, with 75% to 95% as singletons. The sample here was CD4+ or CD8+ T cells sorted from blood, taken in a trial of the OX40 agonist ivuxolimab. These receptors came from an adult with an advanced solid tumor such as melanoma, head and neck, liver or kidney cancer. Both conserved end residues are part of each CDR3. Fields, in order: D gene, J gene, V gene, clone size, CDR3 protein, CDR3 DNA. The D gene is left open where the match is weak. Size is omitted from some rows. Given values are once, few, many or a class for expanded clones.

D: .; J: TRBJ1-5; V: TRBV6-1; size: few; CDR3: CASSEAGGWSQPQHF; DNA: TGTGCCAGCAGTGAAGCGGGGGGCTGGAGTCAGCCCCAGCATTTT
D: .; J: TRBJ1-1; V: TRBV6-5; size: .; CDR3: CASSYSLGEGQEEAFF; DNA: TGTGCCAGCAGTTATTCCCTCGGGGAGGGGCAGGAGGAAGCTTTCTTT
D: .; J: TRBJ2-1; V: TRBV29-1; size: once; CDR3: CSVELLNNEQFF; DNA: TGCAGCGTTGAACTACTGAACAATGAGCAGTTCTTC
D: .; J: TRBJ1-5; V: TRBV6-5; size: .; CDR3: CASNPAGYSNQPQHF; DNA: TGTGCCAGCAACCCAGCGGGGTATAGCAATCAGCCCCAGCATTTT
D: .; J: TRBJ1-2; V: TRBV6-5; size: .; CDR3: CASSSGEGRGYTF; DNA: TGTGCCAGCAGTTCGGGAGAGGGTAGAGGCTACACCTTC
D: .; J: TRBJ2-1; V: TRBV11-2; size: .; CDR3: CASSLPRTDYNEQFF; DNA: TGTGCCAGCAGCTTACCCCGGACAGATTACAATGAGCAGTTCTTC
D: .; J: TRBJ1-3; V: TRBV9; size: .; CDR3: CASSVVGSSGNTIYF; DNA: TGTGCCAGCAGCGTAGTGGGGAGCTCTGGAAACACCATATATTTT
D: TRBD1; J: TRBJ1-5; V: TRBV30; size: .; CDR3: CAWTQDRGANQPQHF; DNA: TGTGCCTGGACTCAAGACAGGGGCGCCAATCAGCCCCAGCATTTT
D: .; J: TRBJ1-2; V: TRBV19; size: .; CDR3: CASTPPGRRVYGYTF; DNA: TGTGCCAGTACCCCCCCAGGCAGGCGGGTCTATGGCTACACCTTC
D: .; J: TRBJ2-1; V: TRBV4-1; size: .; CDR3: CASSQGAPYNEQFF; DNA: TGCGCCAGCAGCCAAGGGGCCCCCTACAATGAGCAGTTCTTC
D: .; J: TRBJ2-2; V: TRBV11-3; size: .; CDR3: CASIGWGDTGELFF; DNA: TGTGCCAGCATCGGATGGGGGGACACCGGGGAGCTGTTTTTT
D: TRBD1; J: TRBJ2-3; V: TRBV2; size: once; CDR3: CASRPTGVTDTQYF; DNA: TGTGCCAGCAGACCGACAGGGGTCACAGATACGCAGTATTTT
D: .; J: TRBJ2-7; V: TRBV6-1; size: .; CDR3: CAGSALQGREQYF; DNA: TGTGCCGGCAGTGCTCTACAGGGACGCGAGCAGTACTTC